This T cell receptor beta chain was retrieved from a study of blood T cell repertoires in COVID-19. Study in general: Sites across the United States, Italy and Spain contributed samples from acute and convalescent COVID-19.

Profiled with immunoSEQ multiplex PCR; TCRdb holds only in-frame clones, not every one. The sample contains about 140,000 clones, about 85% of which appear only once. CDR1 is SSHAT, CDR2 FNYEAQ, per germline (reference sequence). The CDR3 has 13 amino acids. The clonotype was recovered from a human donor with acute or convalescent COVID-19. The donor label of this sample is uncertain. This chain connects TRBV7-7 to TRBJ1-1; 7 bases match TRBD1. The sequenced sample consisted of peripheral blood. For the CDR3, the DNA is TGTGCTGTGGCAAACAGGGGTTGGAGTGAAGCTTTCTTT. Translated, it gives CAVANRGWSEAFF.